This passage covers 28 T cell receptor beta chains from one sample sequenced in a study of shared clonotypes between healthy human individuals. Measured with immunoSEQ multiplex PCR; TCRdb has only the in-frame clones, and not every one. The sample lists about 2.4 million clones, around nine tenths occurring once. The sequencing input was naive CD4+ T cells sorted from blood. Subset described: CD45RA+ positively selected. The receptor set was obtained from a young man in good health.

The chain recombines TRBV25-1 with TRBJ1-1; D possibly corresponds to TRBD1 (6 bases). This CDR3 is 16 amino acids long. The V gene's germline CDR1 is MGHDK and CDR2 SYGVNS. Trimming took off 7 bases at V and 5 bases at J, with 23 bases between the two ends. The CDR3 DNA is TGTGCCAGCATCCAGACCGCCGGGACAAAGAGTACTGAAGCTTTCTTT. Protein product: CASIQTAGTKSTEAFF.

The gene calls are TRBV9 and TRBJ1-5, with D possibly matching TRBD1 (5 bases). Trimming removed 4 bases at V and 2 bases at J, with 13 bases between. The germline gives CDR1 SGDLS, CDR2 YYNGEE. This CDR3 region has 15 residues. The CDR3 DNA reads TGTGCCAGCAGCCAGGGTCCGGTGGGCAATCAGCCCCAGCATTTT. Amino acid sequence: CASSQGPVGNQPQHF.

The DNA of the CDR3 is TGTGCCAGCAGCACCCCCCCGGGCGGTCGACGATACGAGCAGTACTTC. It encodes CASSTPPGGRRYEQYF. The chain recombines TRBV5-4 with TRBJ2-7, with D unclear. The CDR3 spans 16 residues. The V end lost 4 bases, the J end lost 4 bases, and 21 bases lay between the germline ends. CDR1 is SGHNT and CDR2 is YYREEE in the germline V gene (reference sequence).

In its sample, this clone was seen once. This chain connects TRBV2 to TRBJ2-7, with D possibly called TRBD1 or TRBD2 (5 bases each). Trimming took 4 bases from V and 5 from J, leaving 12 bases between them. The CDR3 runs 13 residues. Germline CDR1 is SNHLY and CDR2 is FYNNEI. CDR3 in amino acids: CASSGNGDDEQYF. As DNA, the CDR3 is TGTGCCAGCAGTGGTAACGGGGACGACGAGCAGTACTTC.

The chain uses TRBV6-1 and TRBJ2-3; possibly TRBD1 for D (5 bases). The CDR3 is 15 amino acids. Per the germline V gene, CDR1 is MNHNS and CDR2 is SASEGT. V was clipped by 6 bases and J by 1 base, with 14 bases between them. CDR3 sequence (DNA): TGTGCCAGCAGCGATGGCCCACAGGGCACAGATACGCAGTATTTT. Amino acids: CASSDGPQGTDTQYF.

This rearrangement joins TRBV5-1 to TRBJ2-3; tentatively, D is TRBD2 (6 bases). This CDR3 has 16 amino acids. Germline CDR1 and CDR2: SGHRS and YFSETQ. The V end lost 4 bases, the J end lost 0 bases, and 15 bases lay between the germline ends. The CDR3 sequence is CASSPAGRGSTDTQYF. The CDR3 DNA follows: TGCGCCAGCAGCCCCGCTGGGCGGGGAAGCACAGATACGCAGTATTTT.

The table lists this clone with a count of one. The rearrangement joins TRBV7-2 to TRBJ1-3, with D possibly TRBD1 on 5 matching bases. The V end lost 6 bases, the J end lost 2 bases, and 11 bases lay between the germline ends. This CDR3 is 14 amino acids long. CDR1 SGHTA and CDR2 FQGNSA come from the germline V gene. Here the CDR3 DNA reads TGTGCCAGCAGACGACCAGGGACTGGAAACACCATATATTTT. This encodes CASRRPGTGNTIYF.

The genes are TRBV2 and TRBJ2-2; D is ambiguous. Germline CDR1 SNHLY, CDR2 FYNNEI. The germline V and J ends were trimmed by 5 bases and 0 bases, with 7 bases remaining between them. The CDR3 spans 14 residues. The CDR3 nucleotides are TGTGCCAGCAGTCCTCTCGCGAACACCGGGGAGCTGTTTTTT. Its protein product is CASSPLANTGELFF.

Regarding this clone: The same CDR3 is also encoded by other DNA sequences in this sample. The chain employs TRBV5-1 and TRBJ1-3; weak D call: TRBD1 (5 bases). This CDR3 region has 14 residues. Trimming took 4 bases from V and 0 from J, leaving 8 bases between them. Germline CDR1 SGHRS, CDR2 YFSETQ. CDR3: CASSPTDSGNTIYF. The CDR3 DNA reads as TGCGCCAGCAGCCCGACAGACTCTGGAAACACCATATATTTT.

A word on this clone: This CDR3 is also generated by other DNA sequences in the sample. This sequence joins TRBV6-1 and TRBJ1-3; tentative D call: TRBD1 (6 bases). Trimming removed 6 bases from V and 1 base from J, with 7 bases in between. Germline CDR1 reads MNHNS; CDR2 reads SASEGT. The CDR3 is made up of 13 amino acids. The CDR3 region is CASSRGSGNTIYF. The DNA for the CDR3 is TGTGCCAGCAGCAGGGGATCTGGAAACACCATATATTTT.

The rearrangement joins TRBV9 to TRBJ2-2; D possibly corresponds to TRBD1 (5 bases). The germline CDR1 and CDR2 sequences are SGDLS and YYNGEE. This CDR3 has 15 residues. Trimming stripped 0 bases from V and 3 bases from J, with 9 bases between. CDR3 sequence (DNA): TGTGCCAGCAGCGTAGGGCCAGGGCACACCGGGGAGCTGTTTTTT. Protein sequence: CASSVGPGHTGELFF. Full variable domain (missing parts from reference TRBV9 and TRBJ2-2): DSGVTQTPKHLITATGQRVTLRCSPRSGDLSVYWYQQSLDQGLQFLIQYYNGEERAKGNILERFSAQQFPDLHSELNLSSLELGDSALYFCASSVGPGHTGELFFGEGSRLTVL.

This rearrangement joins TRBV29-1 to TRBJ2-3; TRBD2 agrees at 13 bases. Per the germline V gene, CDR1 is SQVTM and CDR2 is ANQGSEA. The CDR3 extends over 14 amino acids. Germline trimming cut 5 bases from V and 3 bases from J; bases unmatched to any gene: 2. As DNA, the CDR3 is TGCAGCGTTTCACTAGCGGGGGGGACAGATACGCAGTATTTT. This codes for CSVSLAGGTDTQYF.

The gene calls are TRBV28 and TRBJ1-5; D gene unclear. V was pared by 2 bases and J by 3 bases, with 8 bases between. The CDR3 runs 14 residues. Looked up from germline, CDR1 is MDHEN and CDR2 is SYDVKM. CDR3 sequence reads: CASSLGSYNQPQHF. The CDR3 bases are TGTGCCAGCAGTTTAGGCAGTTACAATCAGCCCCAGCATTTT.

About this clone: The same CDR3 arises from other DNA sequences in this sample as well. This CDR3 reads CASSLGGSNQPQHF. For the CDR3, the DNA is TGTGCCAGCAGTTTAGGAGGGAGCAATCAGCCCCAGCATTTT. The chain combines TRBV28 with TRBJ1-5; D is undetermined. CDR3 length: 14 residues. Germline V CDR1 and CDR2: MDHEN, SYDVKM. V was cut by 2 bases and J by 1 base, with 6 bases left in between.

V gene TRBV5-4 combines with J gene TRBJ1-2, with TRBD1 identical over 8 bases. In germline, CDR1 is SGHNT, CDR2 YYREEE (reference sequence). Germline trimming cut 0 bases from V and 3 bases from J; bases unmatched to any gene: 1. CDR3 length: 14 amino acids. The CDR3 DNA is TGTGCCAGCAGCTTGGGGGACAGGTACTATGGCTACACCTTC. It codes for CASSLGDRYYGYTF.

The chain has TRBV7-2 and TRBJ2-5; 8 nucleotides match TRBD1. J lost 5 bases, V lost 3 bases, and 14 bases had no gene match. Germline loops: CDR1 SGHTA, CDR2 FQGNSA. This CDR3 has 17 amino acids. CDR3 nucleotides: TGTGCCAGCAGCTTTGGACAGGGTTTTTTTTCAGGGGAGACCCAGTACTTC. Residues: CASSFGQGFFSGETQYF.

The DNA for the CDR3 is TGTGCCAGCAGCGAAGGTGACCCGGGACTAGCGGGAGTTCTCTCCTACGAGCAGTACTTC. Its translation: CASSEGDPGLAGVLSYEQYF. V is TRBV21-1 and J is TRBJ2-7; the listed D gene, TRBD2, was not tested against the DNA. TRBV21-1 constitutes a pseudogene. The CDR3 sequence is 20 residues long.

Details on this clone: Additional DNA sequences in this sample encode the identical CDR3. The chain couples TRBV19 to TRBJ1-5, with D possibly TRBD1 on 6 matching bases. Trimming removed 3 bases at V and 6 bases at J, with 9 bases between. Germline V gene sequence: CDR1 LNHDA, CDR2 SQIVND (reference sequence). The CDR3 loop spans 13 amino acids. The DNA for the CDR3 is TGTGCCAGTAGTATCGAAGGGGGTCAGCCCCAGCATTTT. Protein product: CASSIEGGQPQHF.

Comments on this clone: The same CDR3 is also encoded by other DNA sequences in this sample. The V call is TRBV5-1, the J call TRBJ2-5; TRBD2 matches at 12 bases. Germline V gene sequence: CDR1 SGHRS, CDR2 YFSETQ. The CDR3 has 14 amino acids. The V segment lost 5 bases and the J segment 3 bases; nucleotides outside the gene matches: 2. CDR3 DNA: TGCGCCAGCAGTCGGACTAGCGGGGAAGAGACCCAGTACTTC. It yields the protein CASSRTSGEETQYF.

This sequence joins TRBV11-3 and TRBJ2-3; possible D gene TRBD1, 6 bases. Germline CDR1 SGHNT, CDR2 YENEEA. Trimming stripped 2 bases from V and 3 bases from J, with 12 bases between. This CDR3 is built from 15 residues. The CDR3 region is CASSLTAGETDTQYF. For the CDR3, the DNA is TGTGCCAGCAGCTTAACGGCAGGGGAAACAGATACGCAGTATTTT.

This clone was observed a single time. The CDR3 bases are TGTGCCAGCAGGGATTTAAGGGCTAATGAAAAACTGTTTTTT. This translates into CASRDLRANEKLFF. The gene calls are TRBV6-1 and TRBJ1-4; D is uncertain. Trimming pared 6 bases from V and 3 bases from J, leaving 11 bases between. This CDR3 spans 14 amino acids. Germline values: CDR1 MNHNS, CDR2 SASEGT.

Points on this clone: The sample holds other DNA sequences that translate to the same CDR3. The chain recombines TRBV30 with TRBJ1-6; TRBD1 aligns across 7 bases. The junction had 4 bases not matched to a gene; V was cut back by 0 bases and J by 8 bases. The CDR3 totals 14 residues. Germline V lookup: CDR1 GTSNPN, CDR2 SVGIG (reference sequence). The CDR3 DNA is TGTGCCTGGAGTGTAAGGACAGGTGATTCACCCCTCCACTTT. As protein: CAWSVRTGDSPLHF. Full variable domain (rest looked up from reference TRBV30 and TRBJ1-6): SQTIHQWPATLVQPVGSPLSLECTVEGTSNPNLYWYRQAAGRGLQLLFYSVGIGQISSEVPQNLSASRPQDRQFILSSKKLLLSDSGFYLCAWSVRTGDSPLHFGNGTRLTVT.

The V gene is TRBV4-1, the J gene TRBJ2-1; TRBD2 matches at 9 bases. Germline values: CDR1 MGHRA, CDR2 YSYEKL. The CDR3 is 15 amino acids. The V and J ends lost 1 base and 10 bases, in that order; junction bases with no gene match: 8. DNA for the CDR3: TGCGCCAGCAGCCAAGCCAGCGGGGGGATTCGGGAGCAGTTCTTC. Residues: CASSQASGGIREQFF.

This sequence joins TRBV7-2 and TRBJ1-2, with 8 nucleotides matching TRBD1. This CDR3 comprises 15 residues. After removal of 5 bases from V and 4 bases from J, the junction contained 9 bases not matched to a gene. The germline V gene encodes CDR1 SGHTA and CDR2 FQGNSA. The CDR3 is CASSTGQGTIYGYTF. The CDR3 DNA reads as TGTGCCAGCAGCACCGGACAGGGTACTATCTATGGCTACACCTTC.

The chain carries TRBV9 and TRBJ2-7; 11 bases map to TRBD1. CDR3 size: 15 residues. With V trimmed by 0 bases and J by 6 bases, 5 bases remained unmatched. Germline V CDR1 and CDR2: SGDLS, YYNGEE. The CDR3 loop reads CASSVGTGGAGEQYF. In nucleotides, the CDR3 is TGTGCCAGCAGCGTAGGGACAGGGGGCGCGGGCGAGCAGTACTTC.

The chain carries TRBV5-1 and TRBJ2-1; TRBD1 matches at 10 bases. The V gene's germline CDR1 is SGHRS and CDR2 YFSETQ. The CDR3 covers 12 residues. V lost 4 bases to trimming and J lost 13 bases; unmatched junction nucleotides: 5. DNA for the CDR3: TGCGCCAGCAGCGAGGACAGGGGGGAACAGTTCTTC. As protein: CASSEDRGEQFF.

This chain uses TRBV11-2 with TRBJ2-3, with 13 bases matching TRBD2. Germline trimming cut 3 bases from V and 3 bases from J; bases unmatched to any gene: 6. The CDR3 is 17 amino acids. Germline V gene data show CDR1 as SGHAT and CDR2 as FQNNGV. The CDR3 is CASSFWTSGSSTDTQYF. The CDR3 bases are TGTGCCAGCAGCTTCTGGACTAGCGGGAGTAGTACAGATACGCAGTATTTT. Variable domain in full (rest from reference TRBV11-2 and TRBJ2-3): EAGVAQSPRYKIIEKRQSVAFWCNPISGHATLYWYQQILGQGPKLLIQFQNNGVVDDSQLPKDRFSAERLKGVDSTLKIQPAKLEDSAVYLCASSFWTSGSSTDTQYFGPGTRLTVL.

CDR3 region: CASSVEGGNYEQYF. The CDR3 region has the DNA TGTGCCAGCAGCGTAGAGGGGGGAAACTACGAGCAGTACTTC. V usage is TRBV9 and J usage is TRBJ2-7, with D perhaps assigned TRBD1 or TRBD2 (6 bases each). Trimming cost V 0 bases and J 3 bases, with 10 bases left between them. The V gene's germline CDR1 is SGDLS and CDR2 YYNGEE. The CDR3 loop spans 14 amino acids.